The 9 T cell receptor beta chains reported below all come from one sample, sequenced in a study of shared clonotypes between healthy human individuals. In the naive CD8 group, cells lacked CD45RO and were positively selected for CCR7, so terminally differentiated effector memory CD45RA+ cells were left out. The data were produced by immunoSEQ multiplex PCR, yet TCRdb's version contains in-frame clones alone and is incomplete. Of some 2 million clones listed, about 95% are singletons. The specimen was naive CD8+ T cells sorted from blood. The receptors originated from a man aged 18-30 years in good health.

The J gene is TRBJ2-3, the V gene TRBV10-3; D unclear. V lost 8 bases and J 1 base, leaving 10 bases between the germline ends. There are 13 residues in the CDR3. Germline V gene data show CDR1 as ENHRY and CDR2 as SYGVKD. CDR3 amino acids: CAISLWGTDTQYF. The CDR3 DNA follows: TGTGCCATCTCCCTCTGGGGCACAGATACGCAGTATTTT.

This clone has only a few counts. The CDR3 sequence is CASSLVRGDTQYF. The CDR3 coding sequence is TGTGCCAGCAGCTTAGTAAGGGGGGATACGCAGTATTTT. This chain uses TRBV11-2 with TRBJ2-3; D might be TRBD1 (6 bases). In germline, CDR1 is SGHAT, CDR2 FQNNGV. The CDR3 is made up of 13 amino acids. Trimming removed 1 base at V and 6 bases at J, with 8 bases between.

This chain joins TRBV21-1 and TRBJ2-7; TRBD1, the table's D call, was not compared with the DNA. TRBV21-1 is listed as a pseudogene. CDR3 size: 18 residues. The CDR3 region has the DNA TGTGCCAGCAGGATACCCACCGTCGACAGGGACCTCTCCTACGAGCAGTACTTC. Translating it yields CASRIPTVDRDLSYEQYF.

The chain recombines TRBV7-6 with TRBJ2-1; TRBD1 matches at 7 bases. This CDR3 contains 15 residues. The ends lost 2 bases at V and 9 bases at J; junction bases unmatched: 10. The germline gives CDR1 SGHVS, CDR2 FNYEAQ. CDR3 DNA: TGTGCCAGCAGCTTACCGACAGGGCCGCTGGGTGAGCAGTTCTTC. It encodes CASSLPTGPLGEQFF.

This chain uses TRBV28 with TRBJ2-7; possible D gene TRBD2, 6 bases. Per germline, CDR1 MDHEN and CDR2 SYDVKM. CDR3 size: 16 residues. Trimming pared 6 bases from V and 5 bases from J, leaving 23 bases between. CDR3 in amino acids: CASSQPRVGGYNEQYF. The CDR3 coding sequence is TGTGCCAGCAGCCAACCCAGAGTCGGGGGTTACAACGAGCAGTACTTC.

V usage is TRBV5-4 and J usage is TRBJ2-7; D unresolved. The CDR3 has 14 amino acids. V lost 1 base, J lost 7 bases, and 15 bases lay in between. Germline V gives CDR1 SGHNT, CDR2 YYREEE (reference sequence). The CDR3 region has the DNA TGTGCCAGCAGCTTGTCTCAGAGCCTTGGGGAGCAGTACTTC. This encodes CASSLSQSLGEQYF.

The genes are TRBV5-4 and TRBJ1-1, with TRBD1 as a possible D gene (5 bases). Trimming removed 7 bases at V and 5 bases at J, with 15 bases between. The germline gives CDR1 SGHNT, CDR2 YYREEE (reference sequence). The CDR3 sequence is 13 residues long. For the CDR3, the DNA is TGTGCCAGCTTCCCGTCTGGGGCAACTGAAGCTTTCTTT. This translates into CASFPSGATEAFF. The full variable domain, in which reference TRBV5-4 and TRBJ1-1 provide the parts outside the CDR3, is ETGVTQSPTHLIKTRGQQVTLRCSSQSGHNTVSWYQQALGQGPQFIFQYYREEENGRGNFPPRFSGLQFPNYSSELNVNALELDDSALYLCASFPSGATEAFFGQGTRLTVV.

V and J are TRBV28 and TRBJ2-7; the D gene is possibly TRBD1 (6 bases). The length of the CDR3 is 13 residues. Germline CDR1 reads MDHEN; CDR2 reads SYDVKM. With 2 bases removed from V and 7 bases from J, the gap between germline ends came to 12 bases. The CDR3 region is CASSLSTGREQYF. CDR3 sequence (DNA): TGTGCCAGCAGTTTAAGTACAGGGCGGGAGCAGTACTTC.

This sequence joins TRBV10-3 and TRBJ1-1, with D possibly being TRBD1 (6 bases). Germline V CDR1 and CDR2: ENHRY, SYGVKD. The CDR3 spans 16 residues. Trimming removed 2 bases from V and 1 base from J, with 14 bases in between. The CDR3: CAISEGEGQTNTEAFF. DNA of the CDR3: TGTGCCATCAGTGAGGGAGAGGGACAAACGAACACTGAAGCTTTCTTT.